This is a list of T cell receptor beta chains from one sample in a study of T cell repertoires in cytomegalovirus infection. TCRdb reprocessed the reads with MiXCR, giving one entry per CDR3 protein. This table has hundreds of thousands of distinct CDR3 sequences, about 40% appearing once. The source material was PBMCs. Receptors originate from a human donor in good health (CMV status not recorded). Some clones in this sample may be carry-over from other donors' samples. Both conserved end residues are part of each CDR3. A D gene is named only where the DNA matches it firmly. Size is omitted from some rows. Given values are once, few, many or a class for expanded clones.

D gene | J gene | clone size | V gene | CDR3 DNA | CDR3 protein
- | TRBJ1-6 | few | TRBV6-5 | TGTGCCAGCAGTTACTCCCTGAGCTCCTATAATTCACCCCTCCACTTT | CASSYSLSSYNSPLHF
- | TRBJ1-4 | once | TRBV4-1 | TGCGCCAGCAGCCTATTAGGGCTTAATGAAAAACTGTTTTTT | CASSLLGLNEKLFF
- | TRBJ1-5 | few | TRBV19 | TGTGCCAGTAGTAAGCTAGGGGCACTGAGCAATCAGCCCCAGCATTTT | CASSKLGALSNQPQHF
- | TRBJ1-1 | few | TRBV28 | TGTGCCGCCGAGGGGAACACTGAAGCTTTCTTT | CAAEGNTEAFF
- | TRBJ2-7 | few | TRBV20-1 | TGCAGTGCTCAAACGGGGCAACTATTATCCTACGAGCAGTACTTC | CSAQTGQLLSYEQYF
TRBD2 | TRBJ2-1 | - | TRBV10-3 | TGTGCCATCAGTTTCGGGACTAGCGCCCACAATGAGCAGTTCTTC | CAISFGTSAHNEQFF
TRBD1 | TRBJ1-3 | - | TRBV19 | TGTGCCAGTAGTTCCGGGACAGAGTGGGTTGGAAACACCATATATTTT | CASSSGTEWVGNTIYF
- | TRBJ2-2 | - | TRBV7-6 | TGTGCCAGCAGCTTACGCCAACTAGGGGATACGAACACCGGGGAGCTGTTTTTT | CASSLRQLGDTNTGELFF
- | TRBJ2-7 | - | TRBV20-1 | TGCGGAATAGCGATACCCAGCTCCTACGAGCAGTACTTC | CGIAIPSSYEQYF
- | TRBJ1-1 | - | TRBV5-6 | TGTGCCAGCAGCTTATACTTGGGTTTGAACACTGAAGCTTTCTTT | CASSLYLGLNTEAFF
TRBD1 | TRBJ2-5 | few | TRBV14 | TGTGCCAGCAGCCAATTAGGGACAGGACTCCAAGAGACCCAGTACTTC | CASSQLGTGLQETQYF
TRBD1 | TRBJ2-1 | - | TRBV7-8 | TGTGCCAGCAGCCCATGGACAGGGAATTATGAGCAGTTCTTC | CASSPWTGNYEQFF
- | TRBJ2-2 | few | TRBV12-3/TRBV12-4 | TGTGCCAGCAGTTTCTTCGCCCAAACCGGGGAGCTGTTTTTT | CASSFFAQTGELFF
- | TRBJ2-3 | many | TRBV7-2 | TGTGCCAGCAGCTTAGACCCAGCCCCAGATACGCAGTATTTT | CASSLDPAPDTQYF
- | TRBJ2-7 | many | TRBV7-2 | TGTGCCAGCAGCTTGGGGGTTGGCGAGCAGTACTTC | CASSLGVGEQYF
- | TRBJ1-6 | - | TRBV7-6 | TGTGCCAGCAGCAGAAGCCAGGGAAATAATTCACCCCTCCACTTT | CASSRSQGNNSPLHF
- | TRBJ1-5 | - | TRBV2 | TGTGCCAGCAGTGAACAGGCCCAGGGTGGCAATCAGCCCCAGCATTTT | CASSEQAQGGNQPQHF
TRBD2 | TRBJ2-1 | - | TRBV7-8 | TGTGCCAGCAGCCAAACCGGGACTATTCCCCCCTTCTTC | CASSQTGTIPPFF
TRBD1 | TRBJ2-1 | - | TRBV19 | TGTGCCAGTACCCCACGCAGGGGGAGAGGCGACATAAGCTCCTACAATGAGCAGTTCTTC | CASTPRRGRGDISSYNEQFF
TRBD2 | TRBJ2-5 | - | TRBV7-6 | TGTGCCAGCAGCACGGTAGCGGGGTCAATCCAAGAGACCCAGTACTTC | CASSTVAGSIQETQYF
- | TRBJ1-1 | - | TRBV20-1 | TGCAGTGGGGCAGGGACGAACACTGAAGCTTTCTTT | CSGAGTNTEAFF
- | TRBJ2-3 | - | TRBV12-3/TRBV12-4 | TGTGCCAGTTTTCCGGTTGGACGATTGGGCACAGATACGCAGTATTTT | CASFPVGRLGTDTQYF
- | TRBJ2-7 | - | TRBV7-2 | TGTGCCAGCAGTCTCCTCCCCACAGAATCCTACGAGCAGTACTTC | CASSLLPTESYEQYF
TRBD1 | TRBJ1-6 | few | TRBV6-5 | TGTGCCAGCAGAAACAGGGGAAACTATAATTCACCCCTCCACTTT | CASRNRGNYNSPLHF
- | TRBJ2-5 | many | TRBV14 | TGTGCCAGCAGCCAAGGGGCCAGATCCGAGACCCAGTACTTC | CASSQGARSETQYF